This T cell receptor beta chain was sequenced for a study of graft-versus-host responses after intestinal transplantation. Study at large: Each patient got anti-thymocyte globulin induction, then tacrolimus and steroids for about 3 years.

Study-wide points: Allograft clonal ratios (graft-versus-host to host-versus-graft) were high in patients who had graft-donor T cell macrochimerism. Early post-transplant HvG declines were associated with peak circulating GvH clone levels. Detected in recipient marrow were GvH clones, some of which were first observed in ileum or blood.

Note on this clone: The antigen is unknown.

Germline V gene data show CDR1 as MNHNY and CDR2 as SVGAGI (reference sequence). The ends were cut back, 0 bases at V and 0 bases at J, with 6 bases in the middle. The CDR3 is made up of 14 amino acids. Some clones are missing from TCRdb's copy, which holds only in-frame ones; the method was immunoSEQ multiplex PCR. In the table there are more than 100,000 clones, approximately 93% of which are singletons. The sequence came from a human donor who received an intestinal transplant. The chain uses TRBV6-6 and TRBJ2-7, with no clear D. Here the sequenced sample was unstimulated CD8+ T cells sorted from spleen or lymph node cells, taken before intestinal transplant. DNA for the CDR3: TGTGCCAGCAGTTACTCTTACACCTCCTACGAGCAGTACTTC. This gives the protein CASSYSYTSYEQYF.